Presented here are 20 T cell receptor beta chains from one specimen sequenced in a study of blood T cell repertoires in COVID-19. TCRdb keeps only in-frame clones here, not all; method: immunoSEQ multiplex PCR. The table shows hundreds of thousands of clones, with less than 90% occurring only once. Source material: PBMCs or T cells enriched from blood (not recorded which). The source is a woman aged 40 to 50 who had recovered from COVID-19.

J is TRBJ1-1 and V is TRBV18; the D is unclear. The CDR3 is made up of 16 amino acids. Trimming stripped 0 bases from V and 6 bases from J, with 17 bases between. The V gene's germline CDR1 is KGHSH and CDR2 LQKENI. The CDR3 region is CASSPPYPGLGAEAFF. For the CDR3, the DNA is TGTGCCAGCTCACCACCGTATCCGGGGTTGGGCGCTGAAGCTTTCTTT.

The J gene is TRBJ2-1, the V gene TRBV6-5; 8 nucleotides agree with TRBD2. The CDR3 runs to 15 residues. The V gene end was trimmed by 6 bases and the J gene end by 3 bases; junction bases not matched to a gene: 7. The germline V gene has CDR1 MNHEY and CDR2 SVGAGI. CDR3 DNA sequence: TGTGCCAGCAGCCGCGGGAGCGGGAGCTACAATGAGCAGTTCTTC. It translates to CASSRGSGSYNEQFF.

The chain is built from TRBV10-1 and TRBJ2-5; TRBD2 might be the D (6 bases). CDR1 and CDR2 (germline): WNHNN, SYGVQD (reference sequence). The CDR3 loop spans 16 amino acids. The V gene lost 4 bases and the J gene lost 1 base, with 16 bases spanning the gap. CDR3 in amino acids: CASSGGVGGGQETQYF. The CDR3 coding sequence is TGCGCCAGCAGTGGAGGGGTCGGGGGTGGCCAAGAGACCCAGTACTTC.

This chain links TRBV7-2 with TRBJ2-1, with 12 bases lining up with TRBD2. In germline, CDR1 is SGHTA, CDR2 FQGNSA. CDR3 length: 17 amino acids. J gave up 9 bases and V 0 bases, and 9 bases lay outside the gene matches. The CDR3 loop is CASSLAPTSGRSREQFF. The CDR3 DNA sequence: TGTGCCAGCAGCTTAGCGCCTACTAGCGGGAGGAGTCGTGAGCAGTTCTTC.

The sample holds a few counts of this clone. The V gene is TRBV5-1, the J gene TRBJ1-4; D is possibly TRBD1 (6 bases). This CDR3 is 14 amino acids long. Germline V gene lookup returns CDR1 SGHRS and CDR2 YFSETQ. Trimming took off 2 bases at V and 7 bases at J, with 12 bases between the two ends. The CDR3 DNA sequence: TGCGCCAGCAGCTTAGGGGGAGAAGGTGAAAAACTGTTTTTT. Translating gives CASSLGGEGEKLFF.

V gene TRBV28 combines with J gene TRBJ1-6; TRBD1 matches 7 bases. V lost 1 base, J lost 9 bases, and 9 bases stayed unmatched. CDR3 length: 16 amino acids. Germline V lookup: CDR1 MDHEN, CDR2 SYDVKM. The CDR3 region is CASSLSDRALSSPLHF. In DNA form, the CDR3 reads TGTGCCAGCAGTTTATCAGACAGGGCACTGAGTTCACCCCTCCACTTT.

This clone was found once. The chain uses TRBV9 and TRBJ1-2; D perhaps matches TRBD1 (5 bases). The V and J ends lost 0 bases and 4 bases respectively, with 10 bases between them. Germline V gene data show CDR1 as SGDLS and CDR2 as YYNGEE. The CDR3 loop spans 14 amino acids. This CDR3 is CASSVATATYGYTF. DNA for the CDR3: TGTGCCAGCAGCGTAGCGACAGCTACCTATGGCTACACCTTC. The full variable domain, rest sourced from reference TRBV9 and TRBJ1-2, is DSGVTQTPKHLITATGQRVTLRCSPRSGDLSVYWYQQSLDQGLQFLIQYYNGEERAKGNILERFSAQQFPDLHSELNLSSLELGDSALYFCASSVATATYGYTFGSGTRLTVV.

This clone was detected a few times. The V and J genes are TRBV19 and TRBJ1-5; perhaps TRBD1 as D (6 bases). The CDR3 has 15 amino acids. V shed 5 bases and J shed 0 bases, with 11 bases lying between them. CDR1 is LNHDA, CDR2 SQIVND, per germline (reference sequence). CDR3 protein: CASSPTGNSNQPQHF. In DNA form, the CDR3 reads TGTGCCAGTAGTCCGACAGGCAATAGCAATCAGCCCCAGCATTTT.

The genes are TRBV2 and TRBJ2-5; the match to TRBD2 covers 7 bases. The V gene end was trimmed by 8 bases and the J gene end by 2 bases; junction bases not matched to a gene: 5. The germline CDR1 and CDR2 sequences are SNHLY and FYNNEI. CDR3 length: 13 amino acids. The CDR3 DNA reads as TGTGCCAGCGGGACTACTTTACAAGAGACCCAGTACTTC. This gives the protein CASGTTLQETQYF.

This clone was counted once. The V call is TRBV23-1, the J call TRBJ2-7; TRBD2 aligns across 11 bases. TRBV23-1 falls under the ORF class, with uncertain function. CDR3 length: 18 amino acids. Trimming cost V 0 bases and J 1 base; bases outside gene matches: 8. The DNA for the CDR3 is TGCGCCAGCAGTCAATCGCCTGGACTAGCGGGTAATTCCTACGAGCAGTACGTC. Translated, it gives CASSQSPGLAGNSYEQYV.

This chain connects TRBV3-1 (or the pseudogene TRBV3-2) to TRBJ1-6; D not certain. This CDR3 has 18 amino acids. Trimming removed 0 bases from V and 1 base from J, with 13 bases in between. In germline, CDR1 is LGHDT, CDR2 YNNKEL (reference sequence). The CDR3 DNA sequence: TGTGCCAGCAGCCAAGATTGGCGGGGAAGTTCCTATAATTCACCCCTCCACTTT. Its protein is CASSQDWRGSSYNSPLHF.

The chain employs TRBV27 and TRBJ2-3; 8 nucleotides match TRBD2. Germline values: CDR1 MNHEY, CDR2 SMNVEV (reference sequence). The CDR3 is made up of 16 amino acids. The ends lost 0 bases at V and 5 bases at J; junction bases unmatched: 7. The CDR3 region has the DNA TGTGCCAGCAGTTTATCCTTCAGCGGGAGAATAGATACGCAGTATTTT. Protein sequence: CASSLSFSGRIDTQYF.

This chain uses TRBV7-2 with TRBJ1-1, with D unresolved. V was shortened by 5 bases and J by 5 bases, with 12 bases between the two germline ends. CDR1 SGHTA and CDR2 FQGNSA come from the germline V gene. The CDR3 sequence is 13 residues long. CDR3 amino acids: CASSLRVGTEAFF. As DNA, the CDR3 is TGTGCCAGCAGCCTGAGGGTAGGGACTGAAGCTTTCTTT.

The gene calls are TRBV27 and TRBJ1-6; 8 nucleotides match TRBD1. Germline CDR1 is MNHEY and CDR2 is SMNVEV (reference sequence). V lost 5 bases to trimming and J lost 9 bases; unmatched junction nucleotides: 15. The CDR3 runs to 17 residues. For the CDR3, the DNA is TGTGCCAGCAGTCCCAGGGGGCGCGACCTGCGCCGTTCACCCCTCCACTTT. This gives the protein CASSPRGRDLRRSPLHF.

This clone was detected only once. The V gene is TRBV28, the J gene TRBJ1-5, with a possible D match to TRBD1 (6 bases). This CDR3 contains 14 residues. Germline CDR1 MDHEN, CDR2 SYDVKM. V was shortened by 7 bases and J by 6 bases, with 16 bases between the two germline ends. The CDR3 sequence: CASKRGGMGQPQHF. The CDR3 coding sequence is TGTGCCAGCAAAAGGGGGGGGATGGGTCAGCCCCAGCATTTT.

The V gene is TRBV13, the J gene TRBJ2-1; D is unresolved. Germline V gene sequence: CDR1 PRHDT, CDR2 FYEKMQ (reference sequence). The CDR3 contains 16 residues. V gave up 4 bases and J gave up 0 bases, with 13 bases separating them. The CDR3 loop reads CASSSGDSLSYNEQFF. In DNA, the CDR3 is TGTGCCAGCAGCTCAGGTGACTCCCTCTCCTACAATGAGCAGTTCTTC. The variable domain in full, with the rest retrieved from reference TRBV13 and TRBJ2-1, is AAGVIQSPRHLIKEKRETATLKCYPIPRHDTVYWYQQGPGQDPQFLISFYEKMQSDKGSIPDRFSAQQFSDYHSELNMSSLELGDSALYFCASSSGDSLSYNEQFFGPGTRLTVL.

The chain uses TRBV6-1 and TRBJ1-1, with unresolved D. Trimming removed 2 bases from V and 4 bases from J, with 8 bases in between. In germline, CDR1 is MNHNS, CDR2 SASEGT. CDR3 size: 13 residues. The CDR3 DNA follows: TGTGCCAGCAGTGAATACGAGGGCACTGAAGCTTTCTTT. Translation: CASSEYEGTEAFF.

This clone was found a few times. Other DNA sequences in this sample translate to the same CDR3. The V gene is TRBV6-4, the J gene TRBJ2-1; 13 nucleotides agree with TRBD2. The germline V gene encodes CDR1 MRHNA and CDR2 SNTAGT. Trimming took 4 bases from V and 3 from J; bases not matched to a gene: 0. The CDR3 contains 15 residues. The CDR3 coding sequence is TGTGCCAGCAGTGGACTAGCGGGAGGCTACAATGAGCAGTTCTTC. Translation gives CASSGLAGGYNEQFF.

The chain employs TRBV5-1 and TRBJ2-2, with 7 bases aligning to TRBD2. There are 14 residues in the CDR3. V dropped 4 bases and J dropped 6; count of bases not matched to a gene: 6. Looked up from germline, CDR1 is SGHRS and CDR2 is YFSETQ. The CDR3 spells CASSRTSGAGELFF. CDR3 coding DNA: TGCGCCAGCAGCCGGACCAGCGGGGCCGGGGAGCTGTTTTTT.

CDR3 sequence (DNA): TGCGCCACCCGGGGGAGGACCCCCTCCTACGAGCAGTACTTC. As protein: CATRGRTPSYEQYF. The J gene is TRBJ2-7, the V gene TRBV10-2, with TRBD2 as a possible D gene (6 bases). This CDR3 is built from 14 residues. Germline V gene lookup returns CDR1 WSHSY and CDR2 SAAADI. V shed 10 bases and J shed 0 bases, with 16 bases lying between them.